This TCR beta chain was identified during a study of post-analysis software for immune sequencing data. A remark on this clonotype: Its antigen is still unknown.

The authors incorporated unique molecular identifiers into the TCR beta cDNA libraries. One entry per CDR3 protein results from TCRdb running MiXCR on the PCR reads. The sample carries approximately 630,000 distinct CDR3 sequences, 59% recorded once. Study-level points and caveats: In patients, TRBV5-6, TRBV5-1 and TRBV20-1 belonged to five TRBV segments found more frequently than in controls.

Trimming removed 4 bases from V and 6 bases from J, with 10 bases in between. Looked up from germline, CDR1 is SQVTM and CDR2 is ANQGSEA. CDR3 length equals 12 residues. The TCR was taken from a girl aged 2 to 9 with multiple sclerosis. The sequencing sample was made of blood. The chain links TRBV29-1 to TRBJ2-1; the D is unclear. The CDR3 nucleotides read TGCAGCGTTGCCCCCAGCAGCAATGAGCAGTTCTTC. Its translation: CSVAPSSNEQFF.